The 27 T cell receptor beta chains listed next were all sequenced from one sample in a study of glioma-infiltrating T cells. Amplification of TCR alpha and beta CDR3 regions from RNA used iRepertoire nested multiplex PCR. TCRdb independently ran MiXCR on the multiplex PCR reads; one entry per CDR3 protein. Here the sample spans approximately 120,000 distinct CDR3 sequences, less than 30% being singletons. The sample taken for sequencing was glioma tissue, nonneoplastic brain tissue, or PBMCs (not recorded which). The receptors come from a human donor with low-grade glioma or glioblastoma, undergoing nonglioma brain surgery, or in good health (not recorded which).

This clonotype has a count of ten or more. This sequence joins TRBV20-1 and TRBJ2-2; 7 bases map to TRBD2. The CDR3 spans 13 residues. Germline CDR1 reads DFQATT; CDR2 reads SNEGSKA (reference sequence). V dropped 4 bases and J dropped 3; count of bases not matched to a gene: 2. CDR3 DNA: TGCAGTGCTACCACTAGCGACACCGGGGAGCTGTTTTTT. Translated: CSATTSDTGELFF.

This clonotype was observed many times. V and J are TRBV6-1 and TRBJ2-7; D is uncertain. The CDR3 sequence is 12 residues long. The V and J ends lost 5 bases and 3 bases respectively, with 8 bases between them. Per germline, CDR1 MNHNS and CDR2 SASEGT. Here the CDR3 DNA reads TGTGCCAGCAGTTCCGGGCGCTACGAGCAGTACTTC. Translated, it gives CASSSGRYEQYF.

CDR3 in DNA: TGTGCCAGCAGTTATACTAGCGGGAGGACAGATACGCAGTATTTT. Its translation is CASSYTSGRTDTQYF. V is TRBV2 and J is TRBJ2-3; 12 bases align to TRBD2. After removal of 5 bases from V and 3 bases from J, the junction contained 3 bases not matched to a gene. From germline, CDR1 is SNHLY and CDR2 FYNNEI. CDR3 length: 15 residues.

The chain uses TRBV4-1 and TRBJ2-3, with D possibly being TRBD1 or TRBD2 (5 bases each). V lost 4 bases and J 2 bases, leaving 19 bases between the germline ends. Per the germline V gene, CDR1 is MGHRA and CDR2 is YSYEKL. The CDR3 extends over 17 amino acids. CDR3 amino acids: CASSPGTSYMTTDTQYF. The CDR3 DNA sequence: TGCGCCAGCAGCCCCGGGACCAGCTATATGACCACAGATACGCAGTATTTT.

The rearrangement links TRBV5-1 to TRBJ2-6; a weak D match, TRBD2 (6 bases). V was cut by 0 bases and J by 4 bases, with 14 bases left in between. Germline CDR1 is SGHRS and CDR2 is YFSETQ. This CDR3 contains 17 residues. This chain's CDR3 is CASSLVGDSGGANVLTF. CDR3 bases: TGCGCCAGCAGCTTGGTTGGGGACTCCGGAGGGGCCAACGTCCTGACTTTC.

Here the CDR3 reads CASSSFLWGKNIQYF. CDR3 bases: TGTGCCAGCAGCTCCTTTCTTTGGGGCAAAAACATTCAGTACTTC. This sequence joins TRBV2 and TRBJ2-4, with D hard to call. The V gene's germline CDR1 is SNHLY and CDR2 FYNNEI. Trimming pared 6 bases from V and 3 bases from J, leaving 15 bases between. The CDR3 is 15 amino acids.

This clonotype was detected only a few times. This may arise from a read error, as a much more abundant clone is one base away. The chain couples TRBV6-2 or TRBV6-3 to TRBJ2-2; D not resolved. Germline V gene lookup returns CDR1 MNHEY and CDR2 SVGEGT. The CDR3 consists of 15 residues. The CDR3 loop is CTSISNFFQHGELFF. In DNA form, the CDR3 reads TGTACCAGCATTTCAAACTTCTTCCAACACGGGGAGCTGTTTTTT.

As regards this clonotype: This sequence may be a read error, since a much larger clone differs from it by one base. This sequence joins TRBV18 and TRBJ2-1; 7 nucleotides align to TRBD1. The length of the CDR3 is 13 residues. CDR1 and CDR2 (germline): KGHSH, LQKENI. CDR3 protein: CASSPGQNNEKFF. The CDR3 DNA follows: TGTGCCAGCTCACCGGGACAGAACAATGAGAAGTTCTTC.

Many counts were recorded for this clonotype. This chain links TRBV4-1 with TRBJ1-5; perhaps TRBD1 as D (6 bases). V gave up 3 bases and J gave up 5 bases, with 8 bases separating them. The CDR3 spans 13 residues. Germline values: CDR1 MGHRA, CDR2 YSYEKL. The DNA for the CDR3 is TGCGCCAGCAGCCACAGGGGAGATCAGCCCCAGCATTTT. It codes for CASSHRGDQPQHF.

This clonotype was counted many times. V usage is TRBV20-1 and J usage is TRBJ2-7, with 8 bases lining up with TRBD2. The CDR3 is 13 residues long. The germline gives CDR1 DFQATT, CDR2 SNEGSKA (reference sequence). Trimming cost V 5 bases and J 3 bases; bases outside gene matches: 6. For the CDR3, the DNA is TGCAGTGCTTTAGCGGGACCCCTCTACGAGCAGTACTTC. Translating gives CSALAGPLYEQYF.

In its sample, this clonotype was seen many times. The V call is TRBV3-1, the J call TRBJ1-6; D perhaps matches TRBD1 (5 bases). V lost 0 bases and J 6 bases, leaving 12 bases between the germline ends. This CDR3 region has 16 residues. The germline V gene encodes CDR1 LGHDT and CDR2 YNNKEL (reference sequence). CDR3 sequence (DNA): TGTGCCAGCAGCCAAGAAGGAGACAGTCGTAATTCACCCCTCCACTTT. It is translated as CASSQEGDSRNSPLHF.

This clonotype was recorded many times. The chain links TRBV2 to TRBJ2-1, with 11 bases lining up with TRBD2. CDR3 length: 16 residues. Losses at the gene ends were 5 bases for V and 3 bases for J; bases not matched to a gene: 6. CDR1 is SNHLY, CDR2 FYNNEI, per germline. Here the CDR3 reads CASSRGTSGIYNEQFF. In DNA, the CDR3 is TGTGCCAGCAGTCGGGGGACTAGCGGAATCTACAATGAGCAGTTCTTC.

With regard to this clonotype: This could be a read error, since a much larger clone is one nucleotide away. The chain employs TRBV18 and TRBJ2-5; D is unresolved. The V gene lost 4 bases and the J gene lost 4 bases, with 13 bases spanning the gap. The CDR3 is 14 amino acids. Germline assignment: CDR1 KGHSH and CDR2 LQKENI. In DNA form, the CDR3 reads TGTGCCAGCTCACAACCGAGTAGAGGAGAGACCCAGTACTTC. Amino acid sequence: CASSQPSRGETQYF. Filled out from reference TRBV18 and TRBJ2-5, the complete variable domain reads NAGVMQNPRHLVRRRGQEARLRCSPMKGHSHVYWYRQLPEEGLKFMVYLQKENIIDESGMPKERFSAEFPKEGPSILRIQQVVRGDSAAYFCASSQPSRGETQYFGPGTRLLVL.

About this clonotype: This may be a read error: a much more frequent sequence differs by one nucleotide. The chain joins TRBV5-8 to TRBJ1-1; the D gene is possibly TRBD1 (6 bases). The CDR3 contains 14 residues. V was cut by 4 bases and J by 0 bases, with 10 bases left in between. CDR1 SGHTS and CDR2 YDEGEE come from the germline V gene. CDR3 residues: CASSRTVMNTEAFF. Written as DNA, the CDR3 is TGTGCCAGCAGCCGGACAGTAATGAACACTGAAGCTTTCTTT.

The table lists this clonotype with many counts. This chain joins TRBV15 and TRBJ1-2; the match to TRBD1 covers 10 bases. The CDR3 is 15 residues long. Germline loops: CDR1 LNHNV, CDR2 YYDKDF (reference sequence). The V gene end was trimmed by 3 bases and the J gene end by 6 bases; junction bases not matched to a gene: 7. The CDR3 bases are TGTGCCACCAGCAGGGGACAGGGGATGATGAATGGCTACACCTTC. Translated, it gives CATSRGQGMMNGYTF.

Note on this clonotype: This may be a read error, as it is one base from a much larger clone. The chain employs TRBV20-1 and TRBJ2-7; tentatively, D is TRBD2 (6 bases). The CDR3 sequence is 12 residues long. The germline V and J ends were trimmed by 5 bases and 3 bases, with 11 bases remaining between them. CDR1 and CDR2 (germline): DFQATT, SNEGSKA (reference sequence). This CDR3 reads CSAPTSYYEQYF. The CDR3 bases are TGCAGTGCTCCGACTAGTTACTACGAGCAGTACTTC.

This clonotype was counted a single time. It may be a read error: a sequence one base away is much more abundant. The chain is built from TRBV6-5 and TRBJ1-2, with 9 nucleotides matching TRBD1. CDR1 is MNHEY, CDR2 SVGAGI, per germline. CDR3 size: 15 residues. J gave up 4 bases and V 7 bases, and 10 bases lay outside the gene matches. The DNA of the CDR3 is TGTGCCAGCACCCATAGGACGGACAGGGGCTATGGCTACACCTTC. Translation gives CASTHRTDRGYGYTF.

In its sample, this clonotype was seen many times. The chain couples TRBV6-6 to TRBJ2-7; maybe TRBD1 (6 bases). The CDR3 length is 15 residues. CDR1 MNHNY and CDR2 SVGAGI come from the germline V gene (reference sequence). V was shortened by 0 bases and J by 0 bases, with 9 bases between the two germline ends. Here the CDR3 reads CASSYSKTGSYEQYF. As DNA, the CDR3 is TGTGCCAGCAGTTACTCGAAGACAGGCTCCTACGAGCAGTACTTC.

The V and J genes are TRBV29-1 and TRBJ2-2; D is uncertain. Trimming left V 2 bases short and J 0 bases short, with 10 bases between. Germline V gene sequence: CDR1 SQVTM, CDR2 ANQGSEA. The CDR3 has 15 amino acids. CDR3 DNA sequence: TGCAGCGTTGAATCGGCAGCCTCGAACACCGGGGAGCTGTTTTTT. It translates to CSVESAASNTGELFF.

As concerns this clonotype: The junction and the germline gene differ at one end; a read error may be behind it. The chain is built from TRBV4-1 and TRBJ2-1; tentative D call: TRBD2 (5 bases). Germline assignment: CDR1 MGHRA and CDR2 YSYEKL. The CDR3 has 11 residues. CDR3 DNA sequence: TGCTCCAGCAGTCGGGAAGGAAAGCAGTTCTTC. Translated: CSSSREGKQFF.

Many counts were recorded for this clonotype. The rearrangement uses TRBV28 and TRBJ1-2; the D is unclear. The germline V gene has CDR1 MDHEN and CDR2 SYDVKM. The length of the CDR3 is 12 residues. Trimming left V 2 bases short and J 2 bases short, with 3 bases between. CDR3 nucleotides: TGTGCCAGCAGTTTAGACAACTATGGCTACACCTTC. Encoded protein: CASSLDNYGYTF.

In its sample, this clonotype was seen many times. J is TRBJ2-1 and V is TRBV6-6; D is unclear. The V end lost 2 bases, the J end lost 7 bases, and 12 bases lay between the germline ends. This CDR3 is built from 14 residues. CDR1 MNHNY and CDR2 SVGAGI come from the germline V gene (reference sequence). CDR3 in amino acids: CASSYGISGNEQFF. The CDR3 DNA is TGTGCCAGCAGTTACGGGATCTCCGGTAATGAGCAGTTCTTC.

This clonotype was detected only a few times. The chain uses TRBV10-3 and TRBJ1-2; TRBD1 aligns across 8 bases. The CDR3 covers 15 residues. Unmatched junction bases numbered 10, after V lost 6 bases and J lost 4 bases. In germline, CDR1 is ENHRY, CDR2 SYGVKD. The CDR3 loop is CAIRPDRGFSYGYTF. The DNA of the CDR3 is TGTGCCATCAGGCCCGACAGGGGCTTTTCCTATGGCTACACCTTC.

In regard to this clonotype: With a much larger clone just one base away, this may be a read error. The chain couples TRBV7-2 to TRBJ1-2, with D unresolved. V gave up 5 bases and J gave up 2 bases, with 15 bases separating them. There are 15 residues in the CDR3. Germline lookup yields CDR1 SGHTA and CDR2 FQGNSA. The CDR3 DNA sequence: TGTGCCAGCAGCCCCCTGAGGACCTCGAACTATGGCTACACCTTC. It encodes CASSPLRTSNYGYTF.

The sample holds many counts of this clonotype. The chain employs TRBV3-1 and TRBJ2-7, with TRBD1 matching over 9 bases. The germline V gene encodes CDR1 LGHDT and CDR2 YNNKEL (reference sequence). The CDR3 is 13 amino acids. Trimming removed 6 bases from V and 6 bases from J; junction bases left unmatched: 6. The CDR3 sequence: CASRRTGVAEQYF. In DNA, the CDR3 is TGTGCCAGCAGAAGGACAGGGGTTGCCGAGCAGTACTTC.

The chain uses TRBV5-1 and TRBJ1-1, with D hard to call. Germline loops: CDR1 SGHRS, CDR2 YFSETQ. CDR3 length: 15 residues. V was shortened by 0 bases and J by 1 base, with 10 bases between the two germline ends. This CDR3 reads CASSLGITANTEAFF. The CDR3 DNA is TGCGCCAGCAGCTTGGGTATCACAGCGAACACTGAAGCTTTCTTT.

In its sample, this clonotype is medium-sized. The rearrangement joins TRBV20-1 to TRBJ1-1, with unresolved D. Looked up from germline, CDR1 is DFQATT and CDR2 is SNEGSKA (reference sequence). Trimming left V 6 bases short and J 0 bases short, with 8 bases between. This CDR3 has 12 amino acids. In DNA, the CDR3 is TGCAGTGCCTCGGAGATGAACACTGAAGCTTTCTTT. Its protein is CSASEMNTEAFF.